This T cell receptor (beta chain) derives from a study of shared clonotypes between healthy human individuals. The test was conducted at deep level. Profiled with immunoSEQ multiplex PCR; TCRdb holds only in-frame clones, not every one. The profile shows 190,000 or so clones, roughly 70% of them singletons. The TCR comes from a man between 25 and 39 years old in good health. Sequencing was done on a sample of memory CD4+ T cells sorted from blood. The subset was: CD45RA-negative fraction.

The DNA of the CDR3 is TGCGCCAGCAGCTTGGCCGGGGATGGGACTGAAGCTTTCTTT. Translating gives CASSLAGDGTEAFF. This chain joins TRBV5-1 and TRBJ1-1; D ambiguous. The CDR3 is made up of 14 amino acids. Germline CDR1 is SGHRS and CDR2 is YFSETQ. V lost 0 bases, J lost 5 bases, and 11 bases lay in between.